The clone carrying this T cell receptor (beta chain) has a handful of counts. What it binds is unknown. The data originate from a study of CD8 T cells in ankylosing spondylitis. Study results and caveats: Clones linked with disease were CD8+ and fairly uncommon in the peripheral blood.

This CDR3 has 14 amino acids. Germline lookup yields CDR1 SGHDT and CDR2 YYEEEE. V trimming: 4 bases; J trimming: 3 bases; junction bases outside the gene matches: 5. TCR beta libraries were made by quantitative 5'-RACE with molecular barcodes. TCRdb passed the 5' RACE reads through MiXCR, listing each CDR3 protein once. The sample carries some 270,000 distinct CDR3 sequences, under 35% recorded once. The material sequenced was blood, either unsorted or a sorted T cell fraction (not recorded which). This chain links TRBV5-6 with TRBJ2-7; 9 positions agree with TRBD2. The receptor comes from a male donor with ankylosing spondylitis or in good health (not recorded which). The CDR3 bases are TGTGCCAGCAGCCCGGATAGCGGGGGCTACGAGCAGTACTTC. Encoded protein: CASSPDSGGYEQYF.